This T cell receptor (beta chain) came from a study of blood T cells in healthy people across ages. Between the trimmed V and J ends, which lost 4 bases and 8 bases, there was a span of 15 bases. The CDR3 spans 14 residues. Germline V gives CDR1 SGHRS, CDR2 YFSETQ. The use of a sample-barcoded 5' primer and a J-beta primer mix characterized a second PCR of roughly 7 to 12 cycles. In TCRdb, the 5' RACE reads were re-called with MiXCR into one record per CDR3 protein. The repertoire has around 800,000 distinct CDR3 sequences, about 26% of them found once; the top ten carry 3%. This clonotype appeared a few times. This same sample was also taken into another study, of T cells of mothers and their children.

The clonotype comes from a boy aged 5-17 years in good health. What was sequenced was blood. This chain links TRBV5-1 with TRBJ2-2, with D perhaps TRBD1 (5 bases). CDR3 protein: CASSANRIPGELFF. The CDR3 nucleotides read TGCGCCAGCAGCGCCAACAGGATACCGGGGGAGCTGTTTTTT.